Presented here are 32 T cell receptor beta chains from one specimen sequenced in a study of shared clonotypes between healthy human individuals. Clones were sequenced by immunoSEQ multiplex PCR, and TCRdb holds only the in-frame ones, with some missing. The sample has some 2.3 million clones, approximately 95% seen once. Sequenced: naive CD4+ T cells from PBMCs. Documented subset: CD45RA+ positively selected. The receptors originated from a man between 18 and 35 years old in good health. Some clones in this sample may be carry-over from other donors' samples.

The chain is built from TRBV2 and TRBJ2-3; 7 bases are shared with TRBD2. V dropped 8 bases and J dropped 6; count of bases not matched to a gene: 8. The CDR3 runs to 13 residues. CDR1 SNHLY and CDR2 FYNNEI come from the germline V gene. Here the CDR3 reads CASVAGSWDTQYF. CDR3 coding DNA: TGTGCCAGCGTAGCGGGCTCCTGGGATACGCAGTATTTT. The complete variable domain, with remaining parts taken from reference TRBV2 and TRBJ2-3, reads EPEVTQTPSHQVTQMGQEVILRCVPISNHLYFYWYRQILGQKVEFLVSFYNNEISEKSEIFDDQFSVERPDGSNFTLKIRSTKLEDSAMYFCASVAGSWDTQYFGPGTRLTVL.

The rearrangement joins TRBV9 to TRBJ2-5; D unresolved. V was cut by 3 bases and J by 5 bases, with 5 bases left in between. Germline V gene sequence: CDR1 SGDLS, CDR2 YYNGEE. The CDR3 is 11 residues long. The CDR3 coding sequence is TGTGCCAGCAGCGGAGGTGAGACCCAGTACTTC. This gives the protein CASSGGETQYF.

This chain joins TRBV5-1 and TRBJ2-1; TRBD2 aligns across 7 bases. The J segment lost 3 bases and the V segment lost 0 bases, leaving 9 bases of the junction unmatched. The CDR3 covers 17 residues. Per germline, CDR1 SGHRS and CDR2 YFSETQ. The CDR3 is CASSLAGGGTIYNEQFF. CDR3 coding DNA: TGCGCCAGCAGCTTGGCTGGGGGAGGGACTATCTACAATGAGCAGTTCTTC. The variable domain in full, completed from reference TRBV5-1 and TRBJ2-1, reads KAGVTQTPRYLIKTRGQQVTLSCSPISGHRSVSWYQQTPGQGLQFLFEYFSETQRNKGNFPGRFSGRQFSNSRSEMNVSTLELGDSALYLCASSLAGGGTIYNEQFFGPGTRLTVL.

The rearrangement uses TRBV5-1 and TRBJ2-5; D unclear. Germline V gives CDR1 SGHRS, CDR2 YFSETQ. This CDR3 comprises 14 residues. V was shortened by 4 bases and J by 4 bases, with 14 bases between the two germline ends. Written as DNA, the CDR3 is TGCGCCAGCAGCGTCGGACGCCGGGCAGAGACCCAGTACTTC. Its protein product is CASSVGRRAETQYF.

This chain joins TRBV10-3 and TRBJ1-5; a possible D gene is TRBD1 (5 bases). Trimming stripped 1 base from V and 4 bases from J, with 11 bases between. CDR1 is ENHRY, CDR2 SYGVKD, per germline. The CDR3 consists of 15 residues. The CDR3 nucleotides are TGTGCCATCAGTGAGTTGGGGGAGGCAAATCAGCCCCAGCATTTT. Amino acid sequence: CAISELGEANQPQHF.

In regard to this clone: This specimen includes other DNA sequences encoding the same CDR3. CDR3 region: CASSLGLAGYNEQFF. In nucleotides, the CDR3 is TGCGCCAGCAGCTTGGGGCTAGCCGGCTACAATGAGCAGTTCTTC. The chain joins TRBV5-1 to TRBJ2-1; D is possibly TRBD2 (5 bases). The germline V gene encodes CDR1 SGHRS and CDR2 YFSETQ. The germline V and J ends were trimmed by 0 bases and 3 bases, with 10 bases remaining between them. The CDR3 runs to 15 residues.

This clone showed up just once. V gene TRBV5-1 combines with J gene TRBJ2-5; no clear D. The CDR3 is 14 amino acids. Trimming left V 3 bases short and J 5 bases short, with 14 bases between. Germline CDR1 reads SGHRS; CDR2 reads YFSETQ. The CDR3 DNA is TGCGCCAGCAGCTGGGCCGGGTTCGCGGAGACCCAGTACTTC. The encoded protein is CASSWAGFAETQYF.

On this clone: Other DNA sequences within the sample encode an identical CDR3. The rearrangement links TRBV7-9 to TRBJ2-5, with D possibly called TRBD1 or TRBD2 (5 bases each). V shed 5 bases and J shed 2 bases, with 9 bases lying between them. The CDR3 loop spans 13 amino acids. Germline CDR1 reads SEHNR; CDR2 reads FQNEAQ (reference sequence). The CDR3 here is CASSPGSQETQYF. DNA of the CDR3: TGTGCCAGCAGCCCAGGGAGTCAAGAGACCCAGTACTTC. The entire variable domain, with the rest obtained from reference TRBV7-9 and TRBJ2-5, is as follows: DTGVSQNPRHKITKRGQNVTFRCDPISEHNRLYWYRQTLGQGPEFLTYFQNEAQLEKSRLLSDRFSAERPKGSFSTLEIQRTEQGDSAMYLCASSPGSQETQYFGPGTRLLVL.

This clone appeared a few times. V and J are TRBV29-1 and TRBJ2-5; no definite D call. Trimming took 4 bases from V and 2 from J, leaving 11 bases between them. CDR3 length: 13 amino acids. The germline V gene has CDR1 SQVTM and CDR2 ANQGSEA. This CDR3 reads CSVAAADQETQYF. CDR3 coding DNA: TGCAGCGTTGCGGCGGCGGATCAAGAGACCCAGTACTTC.

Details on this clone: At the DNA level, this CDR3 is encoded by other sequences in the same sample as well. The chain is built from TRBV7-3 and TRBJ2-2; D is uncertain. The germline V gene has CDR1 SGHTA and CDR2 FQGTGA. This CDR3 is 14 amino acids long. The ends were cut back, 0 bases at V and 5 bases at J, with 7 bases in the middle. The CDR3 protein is CASSLTPGTGELFF. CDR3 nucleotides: TGTGCCAGCAGCTTAACGCCAGGTACCGGGGAGCTGTTTTTT.

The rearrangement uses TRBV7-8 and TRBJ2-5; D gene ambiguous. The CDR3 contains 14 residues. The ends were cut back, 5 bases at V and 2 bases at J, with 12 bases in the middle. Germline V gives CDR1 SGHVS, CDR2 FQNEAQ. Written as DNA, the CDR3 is TGTGCCAGCAGCCCAGACCCCAGGCAAGAGACCCAGTACTTC. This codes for CASSPDPRQETQYF.

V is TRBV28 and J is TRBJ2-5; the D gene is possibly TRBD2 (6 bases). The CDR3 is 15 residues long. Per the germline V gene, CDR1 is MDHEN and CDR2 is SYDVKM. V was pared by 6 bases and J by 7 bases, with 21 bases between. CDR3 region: CASSPPGTSRRTQYF. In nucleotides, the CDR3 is TGTGCCAGCAGCCCCCCTGGGACTTCCCGGCGGACCCAGTACTTC.

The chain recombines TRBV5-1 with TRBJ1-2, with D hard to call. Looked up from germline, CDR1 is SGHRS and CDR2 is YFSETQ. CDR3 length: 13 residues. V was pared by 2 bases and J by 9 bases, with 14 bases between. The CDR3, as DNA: TGCGCCAGCAGCTTTGACGGTCTCTTACGCTACACCTTC. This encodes CASSFDGLLRYTF.

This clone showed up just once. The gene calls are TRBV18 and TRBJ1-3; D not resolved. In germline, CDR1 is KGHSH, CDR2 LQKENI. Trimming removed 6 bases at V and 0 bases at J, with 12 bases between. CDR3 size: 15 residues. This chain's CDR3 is CASSRLTDSGNTIYF. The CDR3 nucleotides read TGTGCCAGCTCTCGACTAACTGACTCTGGAAACACCATATATTTT.

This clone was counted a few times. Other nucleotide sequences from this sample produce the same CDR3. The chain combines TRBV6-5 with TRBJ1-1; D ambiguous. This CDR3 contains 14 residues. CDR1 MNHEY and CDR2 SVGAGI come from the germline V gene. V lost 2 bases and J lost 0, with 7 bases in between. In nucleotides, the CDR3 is TGTGCCAGCAGTTACACCCGGCTGAACACTGAAGCTTTCTTT. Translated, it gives CASSYTRLNTEAFF.

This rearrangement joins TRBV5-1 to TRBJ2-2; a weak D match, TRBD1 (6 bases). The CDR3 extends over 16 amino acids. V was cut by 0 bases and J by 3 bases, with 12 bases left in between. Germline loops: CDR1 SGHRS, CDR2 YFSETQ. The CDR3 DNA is TGCGCCAGCAGCTTGGTAGTCCGGACAGACACCGGGGAGCTGTTTTTT. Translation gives CASSLVVRTDTGELFF.

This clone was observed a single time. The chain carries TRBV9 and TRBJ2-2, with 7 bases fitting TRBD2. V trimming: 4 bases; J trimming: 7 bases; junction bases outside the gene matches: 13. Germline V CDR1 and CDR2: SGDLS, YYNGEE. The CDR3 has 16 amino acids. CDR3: CASSPRDYRGFGELFF. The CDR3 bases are TGTGCCAGCAGCCCCCGGGACTACCGAGGGTTCGGGGAGCTGTTTTTT.

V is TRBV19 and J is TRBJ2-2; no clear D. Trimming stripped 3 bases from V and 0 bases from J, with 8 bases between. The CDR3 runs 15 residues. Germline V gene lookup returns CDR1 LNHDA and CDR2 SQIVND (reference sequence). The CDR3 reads CASSISNANTGELFF. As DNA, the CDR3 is TGTGCCAGTAGTATCAGTAACGCGAACACCGGGGAGCTGTTTTTT.

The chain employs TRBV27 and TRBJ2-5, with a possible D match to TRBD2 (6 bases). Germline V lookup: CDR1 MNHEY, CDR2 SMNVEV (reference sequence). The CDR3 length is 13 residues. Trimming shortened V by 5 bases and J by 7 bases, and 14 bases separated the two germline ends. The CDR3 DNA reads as TGTGCCAGCAGTATGACTAGTAGTGCGACCCAGTACTTC. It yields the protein CASSMTSSATQYF.

In DNA form, the CDR3 reads TGTGCCAGTAGTTCAGGACAGGGATGGCCTAGCGGCCCAACGGACATTCAGTACTTC. Residues: CASSSGQGWPSGPTDIQYF. The chain is built from TRBV19 and TRBJ2-4; TRBD1 might be the D (8 bases). The CDR3 extends over 19 amino acids. The germline V gene has CDR1 LNHDA and CDR2 SQIVND (reference sequence). Trimming pared 5 bases from V and 8 bases from J, leaving 31 bases between. The full variable domain, with the rest looked up from reference TRBV19 and TRBJ2-4, is DGGITQSPKYLFRKEGQNVTLSCEQNLNHDAMYWYRQDPGQGLRLIYYSQIVNDFQKGDIAEGYSVSREKKESFPLTVTSAQKNPTAFYLCASSSGQGWPSGPTDIQYFGAGTRLSVL.

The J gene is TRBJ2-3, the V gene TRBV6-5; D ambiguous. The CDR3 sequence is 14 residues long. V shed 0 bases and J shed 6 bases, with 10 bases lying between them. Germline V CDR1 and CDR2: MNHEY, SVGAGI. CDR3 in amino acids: CASSYSMAADTQYF. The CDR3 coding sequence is TGTGCCAGCAGTTACTCGATGGCTGCGGATACGCAGTATTTT.

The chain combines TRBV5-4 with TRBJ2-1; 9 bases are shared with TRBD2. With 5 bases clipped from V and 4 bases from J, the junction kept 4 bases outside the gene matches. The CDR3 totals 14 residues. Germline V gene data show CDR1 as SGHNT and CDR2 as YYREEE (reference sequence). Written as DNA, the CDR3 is TGTGCCAGCAGGGCGGGAGGGCCATACAATGAGCAGTTCTTC. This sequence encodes CASRAGGPYNEQFF.

CDR3 sequence reads: CAIRWGGDYNEQFF. CDR3 in DNA: TGTGCCATTCGTTGGGGGGGCGACTACAATGAGCAGTTCTTC. J is TRBJ2-1 and V is TRBV10-3; tentative D call: TRBD2 (7 bases). V shed 9 bases and J shed 3 bases, with 15 bases lying between them. Germline loops: CDR1 ENHRY, CDR2 SYGVKD. This CDR3 has 14 residues.

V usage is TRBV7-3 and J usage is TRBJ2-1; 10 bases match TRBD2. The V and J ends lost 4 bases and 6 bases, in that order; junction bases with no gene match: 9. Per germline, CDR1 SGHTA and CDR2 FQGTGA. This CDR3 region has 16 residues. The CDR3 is CASSSPSGRRSNEQFF. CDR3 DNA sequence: TGTGCCAGCAGCTCCCCTAGCGGGAGACGCTCCAATGAGCAGTTCTTC.

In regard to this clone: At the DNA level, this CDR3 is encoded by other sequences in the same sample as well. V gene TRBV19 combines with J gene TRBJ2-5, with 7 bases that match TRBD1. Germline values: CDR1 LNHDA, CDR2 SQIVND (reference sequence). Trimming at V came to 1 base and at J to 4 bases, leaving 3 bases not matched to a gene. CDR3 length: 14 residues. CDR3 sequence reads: CASSIVGGLETQYF. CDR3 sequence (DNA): TGTGCCAGTAGTATAGTAGGGGGCCTAGAGACCCAGTACTTC.

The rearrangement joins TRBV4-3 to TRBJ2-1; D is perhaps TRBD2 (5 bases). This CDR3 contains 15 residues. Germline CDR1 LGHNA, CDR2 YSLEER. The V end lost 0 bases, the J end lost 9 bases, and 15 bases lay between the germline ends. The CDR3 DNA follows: TGCGCCAGCAGCCAAGATAGGTATCGGCTAGCTGAGCAGTTCTTC. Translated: CASSQDRYRLAEQFF.

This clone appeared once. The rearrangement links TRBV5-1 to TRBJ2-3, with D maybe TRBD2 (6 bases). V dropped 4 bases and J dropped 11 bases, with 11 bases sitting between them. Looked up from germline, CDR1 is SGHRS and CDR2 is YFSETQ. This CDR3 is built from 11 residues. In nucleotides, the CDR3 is TGCGCCAGCAGCGGACCTAGCGAGCAGTATTTT. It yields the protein CASSGPSEQYF.

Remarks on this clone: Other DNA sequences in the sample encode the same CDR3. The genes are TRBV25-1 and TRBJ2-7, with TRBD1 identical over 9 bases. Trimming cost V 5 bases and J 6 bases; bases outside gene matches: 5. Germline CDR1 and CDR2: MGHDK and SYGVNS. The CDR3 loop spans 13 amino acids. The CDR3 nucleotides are TGTGCCAGCAGTCCGGGACAGGGAGGCGAGCAGTACTTC. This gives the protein CASSPGQGGEQYF.

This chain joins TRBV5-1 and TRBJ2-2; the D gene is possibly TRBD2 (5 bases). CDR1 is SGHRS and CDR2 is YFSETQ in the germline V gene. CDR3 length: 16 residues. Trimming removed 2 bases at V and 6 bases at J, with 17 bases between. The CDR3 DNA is TGCGCCAGCAGCTTTAAATGGGATCGGGGAGCCGGGGAGCTGTTTTTT. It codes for CASSFKWDRGAGELFF.

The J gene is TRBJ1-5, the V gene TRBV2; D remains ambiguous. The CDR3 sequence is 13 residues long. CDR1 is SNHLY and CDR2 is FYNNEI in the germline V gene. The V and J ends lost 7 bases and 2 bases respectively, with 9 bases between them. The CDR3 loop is CASNIQGNQPQHF. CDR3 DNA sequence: TGTGCCAGCAACATACAAGGCAATCAGCCCCAGCATTTT.

CDR3 region: CASSPLGSRDEQFF. In DNA, the CDR3 is TGTGCCAGCAGCCCTCTCGGGAGTAGAGATGAGCAGTTCTTC. The genes are TRBV9 and TRBJ2-1; a weak D match, TRBD2 (6 bases). V lost 4 bases, J lost 8 bases, and 16 bases lay in between. The length of the CDR3 is 14 residues. Germline V gene data show CDR1 as SGDLS and CDR2 as YYNGEE.

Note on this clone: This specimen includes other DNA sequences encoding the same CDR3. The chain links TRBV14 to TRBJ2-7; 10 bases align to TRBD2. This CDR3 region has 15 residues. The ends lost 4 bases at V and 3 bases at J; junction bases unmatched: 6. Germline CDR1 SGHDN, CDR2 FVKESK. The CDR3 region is CASSPLAGEYYEQYF. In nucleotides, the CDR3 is TGTGCCAGCAGCCCCCTAGCGGGAGAGTACTACGAGCAGTACTTC.